This is a list of T cell receptor beta chains from one sample in a study of regulatory T cells. TCRdb keeps only in-frame clones here, not all; method: immunoSEQ multiplex PCR. The sample lists tens of thousands of clones; approximately 91% were seen once. Material for sequencing was conventional CD4+ T cells sorted from blood. These receptors all come from a person under 35 with CD3G deficiency. The CDR3 runs from the conserved cysteine through the conserved F or W. A D gene is named only where the DNA matches it firmly. Size values are once, few and many counts, or a class for expanded clones, and some rows have none.

TRBV6-1	.	.	TRBJ1-1	CASSVGHRMNTEAFF	TGTGCCAGCAGTGTCGGACATAGGATGAACACTGAAGCTTTCTTT
TRBV10-3	.	.	TRBJ2-7	CAIGDYDEQYF	TGTGCCATCGGCGACTACGACGAGCAGTACTTC
TRBV5-1	.	.	TRBJ1-1	CASSLSRDTEAFF	TGCGCCAGCAGCTTATCGAGGGACACTGAAGCTTTCTTT
TRBV9	.	.	TRBJ2-3	CASSVPWTSPVSTDTQYF	TGTGCCAGCAGCGTACCCTGGACTTCCCCGGTGAGCACAGATACGCAGTATTTT
TRBV6-1	.	TRBD1	TRBJ1-4	CASSDPGQGGKKLFF	TGTGCCAGCAGTGACCCGGGACAGGGAGGGAAAAAACTGTTTTTT
TRBV6-6	.	TRBD1	TRBJ1-4	CASKTGGANEKLFF	TGTGCCAGCAAAACAGGGGGGGCTAATGAAAAACTGTTTTTT
TRBV6-1	.	TRBD1	TRBJ2-1	CASRRGTGIFNEQFF	TGTGCCAGCAGAAGAGGGACAGGGATCTTCAATGAGCAGTTCTTC
TRBV6-1	.	.	TRBJ1-4	CASSEGGDEKLFF	TGTGCCAGCAGTGAAGGTGGGGATGAAAAACTGTTTTTT
TRBV10-2	.	TRBD1	TRBJ2-7	CASKRQGTYEQYF	TGCGCCAGTAAGAGACAGGGTACCTACGAGCAGTACTTC
TRBV10-1	.	.	TRBJ2-5	CASRGIQGRGETQYF	TGCGCCAGCAGAGGTATACAGGGCCGGGGGGAGACCCAGTACTTC
TRBV7-2	.	.	TRBJ2-7	CASSAGRTPREQYF	TGTGCCAGCAGCGCGGGACGGACCCCTCGGGAGCAGTACTTC
TRBV6-5	.	.	TRBJ2-3	CASSYRVGGTQYF	TGTGCCAGCAGTTACAGGGTGGGTGGAACGCAGTATTTT
TRBV27	.	TRBD2	TRBJ2-5	CASSPGTGGGKTQYF	TGTGCCAGCAGTCCCGGGACCGGGGGGGGGAAGACCCAGTACTTC
TRBV7-8	.	.	TRBJ2-7	CASSFGVPYEQYF	TGTGCCAGCAGCTTCGGGGTCCCCTACGAGCAGTACTTC
TRBV7-9	.	.	TRBJ2-5	CASSLGAYLQETQYF	TGTGCCAGCAGCTTAGGGGCGTACCTACAAGAGACCCAGTACTTC
TRBV7-9	.	.	TRBJ1-1	CASSRYLGPEGDTEAFF	TGTGCCAGCAGCCGTTATCTTGGCCCCGAGGGTGACACTGAAGCTTTCTTT
TRBV18	.	.	TRBJ2-7	CASSPQRGTGEQYF	TGTGCCAGCTCACCACAAAGGGGTACGGGCGAGCAGTACTTC
TRBV6-6	.	.	TRBJ1-2	CASSYDPGTGYTF	TGTGCCAGCAGTTACGATCCAGGGACCGGCTACACCTTC
TRBV21-1	.	.	TRBJ2-4	CASNPTDLAKNIQYF	TGTGCCAGCAACCCGACAGACCTAGCCAAAAACATTCAGTACTTC
TRBV7-8	.	TRBD1	TRBJ2-1	CASSQDRHNEQFF	TGTGCCAGCAGTCAGGACAGGCACAATGAGCAGTTCTTC
TRBV11-2	.	.	TRBJ2-3	CASSLEGRMDTQYF	TGTGCCAGCAGCTTAGAGGGCAGGATGGATACGCAGTATTTT
TRBV28	.	.	TRBJ2-3	CASSSHITDTQYF	TGTGCCAGCAGTTCCCACATCACAGATACGCAGTATTTT
TRBV6-1	.	.	TRBJ1-1	CATRRRQNTEAFF	TGTGCCACCCGACGACGCCAGAACACTGAAGCTTTCTTT
TRBV7-9	.	.	TRBJ1-2	CASSFGPGDGGYTF	TGTGCCAGCAGCTTTGGGCCCGGCGACGGGGGCTACACCTTC
TRBV19	.	.	TRBJ2-5	CASSTEGETQYF	TGTGCCAGTAGTACGGAGGGTGAGACCCAGTACTTC
TRBV7-9	.	.	TRBJ2-7	CASSSEGQSDEQYF	TGTGCCAGCAGCTCGGAGGGACAGTCGGACGAGCAGTACTTC
TRBV29-1	.	.	TRBJ1-1	CSVAGATTEAFF	TGCAGCGTTGCAGGGGCGACTACTGAAGCTTTCTTT
TRBV6-1	.	TRBD1	TRBJ1-4	CASSGQGLQKLFF	TGTGCCAGTTCGGGACAGGGGTTGCAAAAACTGTTTTTT
TRBV7-2	.	.	TRBJ2-1	CASSPEGGLYNEQFF	TGTGCCAGCAGCCCCGAAGGGGGGCTATACAATGAGCAGTTCTTC
TRBV18	.	TRBD1	TRBJ2-6	CASSPDRAGANVLTF	TGTGCCAGCTCACCCGACAGGGCAGGGGCCAACGTCCTGACTTTC
TRBV27	few	TRBD1	TRBJ1-5	CASSPGQGGQPQHF	TGTGCCAGCAGTCCTGGACAGGGAGGTCAGCCCCAGCATTTT
TRBV19	.	TRBD1	TRBJ1-1	CASTPGPRDRGLTEAFF	TGTGCCAGTACCCCTGGACCCCGTGACAGGGGGCTTACTGAAGCTTTCTTT
TRBV28	.	.	TRBJ1-2	CASSPDPSRYGYTF	TGTGCCAGCAGCCCGGACCCGTCCCGCTATGGCTACACCTTC
TRBV7-8	.	.	TRBJ2-3	CASSFGPRDTQYF	TGTGCCAGCAGCTTCGGGCCCAGGGATACGCAGTATTTT
TRBV28	.	TRBD2	TRBJ2-2	CASSPGTSGRGELFF	TGTGCCAGCAGCCCCGGGACTAGCGGTCGAGGGGAGCTGTTTTTT
TRBV6-6	once	.	TRBJ1-1	CASSYTERRGTEAFF	TGTGCCAGCAGTTACACAGAAAGGCGGGGCACTGAAGCTTTCTTT
TRBV28	.	.	TRBJ1-5	CASTWGDQPQHF	TGTGCCAGCACCTGGGGGGATCAGCCCCAGCATTTT
TRBV27	.	TRBD1	TRBJ2-2	CASSSDRAPNTGELFF	TGTGCCAGCAGTTCGGACAGGGCTCCAAACACCGGGGAGCTGTTTTTT
TRBV10-3	.	.	TRBJ2-7	CAIGASSYEQYF	TGTGCCATCGGCGCCAGCTCCTACGAGCAGTACTTC
TRBV7-2	.	.	TRBJ1-2	CASSFSHRGYGYTF	TGTGCCAGCAGCTTTAGTCATCGGGGTTATGGCTACACCTTC
TRBV6-1	few	.	TRBJ1-5	CASSDQGNQPQHF	TGTGCCAGCAGTGATCAGGGAAATCAGCCCCAGCATTTT
TRBV6-1	.	.	TRBJ2-4	CASSEARQDIQYF	TGTGCCAGCAGTGAAGCGAGGCAGGACATTCAGTACTTC
TRBV6-1	.	TRBD1	TRBJ1-1	CASSGMTGRNTEAFF	TGTGCCAGCAGCGGAATGACAGGGAGAAACACTGAAGCTTTCTTT
TRBV10-3	.	.	TRBJ1-2	CATSPGAARGYTF	TGTGCCACATCGCCAGGGGCCGCACGGGGCTACACCTTC
TRBV13	.	.	TRBJ2-7	CASSLGPGLQYF	TGTGCCAGCAGCTTAGGCCCTGGACTGCAGTACTTC
TRBV6-1	.	.	TRBJ2-1	CASSEGGPYNEQFF	TGTGCCAGCAGTGAAGGGGGTCCCTACAATGAGCAGTTCTTC
TRBV6-6	.	TRBD1	TRBJ1-2	CASSGQGLNYGYTF	TGTGCCAGCAGTGGACAGGGGCTTAACTATGGCTACACCTTC
TRBV7-9	.	.	TRBJ2-2	CASSFTGYTGELFF	TGTGCCAGCAGCTTTACAGGGTACACCGGGGAGCTGTTTTTT
TRBV5-1	.	.	TRBJ2-1	CASSLSSRVGEQFF	TGCGCCAGCAGCTTGAGTAGCCGTGTAGGAGAGCAGTTCTTC
TRBV19	.	TRBD2	TRBJ2-1	CASSTASGTSGRAGGKNEQFF	TGTGCCAGTAGTACCGCCTCAGGGACTAGCGGGAGGGCCGGGGGAAAAAATGAGCAGTTCTTC
TRBV6-5	.	.	TRBJ2-5	CASSYECGTETQYF	TGTGCCAGCAGTTACGAATGTGGGACGGAGACCCAGTACTTC
TRBV6-1	.	.	TRBJ1-2	CASSEFPGEGYTF	TGTGCCAGCAGTGAATTCCCAGGGGAAGGCTACACCTTC
TRBV18	.	.	TRBJ2-1	CASSPWGSNEQFF	TGTGCCAGCTCACCGTGGGGTAGCAATGAGCAGTTCTTC
TRBV18	.	.	TRBJ2-7	CASSLGHDLYEQYF	TGTGCCAGCTCACTGGGACACGACCTCTACGAGCAGTACTTC
TRBV9	.	TRBD2	TRBJ2-2	CASSRLADNTGELFF	TGTGCCAGCAGTCGACTAGCGGATAACACCGGGGAGCTGTTTTTT
TRBV7-9	.	TRBD1	TRBJ2-7	CASSFGTGRDEQYF	TGTGCCAGCAGCTTCGGGACAGGGAGAGACGAGCAGTACTTC
TRBV18	.	TRBD1	TRBJ1-5	CASSTGQLYQPQHF	TGTGCCAGCTCAACGGGACAGCTATATCAGCCCCAGCATTTT
TRBV13	.	.	TRBJ2-3	CASSLKLDTQYF	TGTGCCAGCAGCTTGAAGCTAGATACGCAGTATTTT
TRBV5-1	.	.	TRBJ2-3	CASSLGNGGSFTDTQYF	TGCGCCAGCAGCTTGGGGAACGGGGGCAGCTTCACAGATACGCAGTATTTT
TRBV6-1	.	.	TRBJ1-5	CASMGSPGQPQHF	TGTGCCAGCATGGGGTCGCCGGGGCAGCCCCAGCATTTT